Listed below are T cell receptor beta chains from one sample, sequenced in a study of T cells in Graves' hyperthyroidism and ophthalmopathy. TCRdb processed the multiplex PCR reads anew with MiXCR; each CDR3 protein has one entry. The data contain some 27,000 distinct CDR3 sequences, less than 45% of them singletons. Source material: blood. These receptor sequences come from a woman aged 25 to 39 with Graves' hyperthyroidism. Both conserved end residues are part of each CDR3. Fields, in order: V gene, J gene, CDR3 protein.

V: TRBV5-1; J: TRBJ1-1; CDR3: CASSGGGGVTEAFF
V: TRBV20-1; J: TRBJ2-5; CDR3: CSARDETQYF
V: TRBV20-1; J: TRBJ2-3; CDR3: CSARPGGPGDTQYF
V: TRBV11-2; J: TRBJ2-3; CDR3: CASRKGRRYTDTQYF
V: TRBV5-6; J: TRBJ1-1; CDR3: CASSLGQGAEAFF
V: TRBV11-2; J: TRBJ2-3; CDR3: CASRLSPSGSRGDTQYF
V: TRBV20-1; J: TRBJ2-1; CDR3: CSASSIAGGRDNEQFF
V: TRBV20-1; J: TRBJ2-3; CDR3: CSATGTRKHNEQYF
V: TRBV2; J: TRBJ2-7; CDR3: CATQGYYEQYF
V: TRBV24-1; J: TRBJ2-1; CDR3: CATSAGTPRGEQFF
V: TRBV29-1; J: TRBJ2-5; CDR3: CSVDLGYETQYF
V: TRBV7-3; J: TRBJ2-3; CDR3: CASSPGTSGANTQYF
V: TRBV2; J: TRBJ2-3; CDR3: CASSANGLYF
V: TRBV5-1; J: TRBJ1-4; CDR3: CASSLGRQGEKLFF
V: TRBV29-1; J: TRBJ1-2; CDR3: CSVDQVSYGYTF
V: TRBV6-1; J: TRBJ1-5; CDR3: CASSFTGNQPQHF
V: TRBV20-1; J: TRBJ2-7; CDR3: CSASAPQGPYEQYF
V: TRBV19; J: TRBJ2-2; CDR3: CASSIDAGQGRTGELFF
V: TRBV6-6; J: TRBJ2-6; CDR3: CASSYPLSGANVLTF
V: TRBV28; J: TRBJ1-4; CDR3: CASSFPRSATNEKLFF
V: TRBV28; J: TRBJ1-1; CDR3: CASSSWDTKGTEAFF